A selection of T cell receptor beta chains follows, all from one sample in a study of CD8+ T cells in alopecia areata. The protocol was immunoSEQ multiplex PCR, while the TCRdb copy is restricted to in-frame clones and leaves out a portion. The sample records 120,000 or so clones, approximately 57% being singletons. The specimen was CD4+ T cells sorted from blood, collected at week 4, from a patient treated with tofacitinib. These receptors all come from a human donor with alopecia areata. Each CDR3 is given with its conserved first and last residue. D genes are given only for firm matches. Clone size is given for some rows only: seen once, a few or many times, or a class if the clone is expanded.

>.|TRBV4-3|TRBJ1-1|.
CASSQVLDRVSTEAFF
TGCGCCAGCAGCCAAGTCCTCGACCGGGTGAGCACTGAAGCTTTCTTT
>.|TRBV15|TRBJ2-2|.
CATSREGVTKGELFF
TGTGCCACCAGCAGAGAAGGGGTCACGAAGGGGGAGCTGTTTTTT
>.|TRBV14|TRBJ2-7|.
CASSQDLPGATYEQYF
TGTGCCAGCAGCCAAGATCTGCCGGGAGCCACCTACGAGCAGTACTTC
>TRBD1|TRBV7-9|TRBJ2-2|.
CASSSRTGEDGELFF
TGTGCCAGCAGCTCAAGGACAGGGGAGGACGGGGAGCTGTTTTTT
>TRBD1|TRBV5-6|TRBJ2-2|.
CASSRDRDSGELFF
TGTGCCAGCAGCCGGGACAGGGACTCCGGGGAGCTGTTTTTT
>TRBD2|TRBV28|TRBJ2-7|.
CASSSPLSGSSYEQYF
TGTGCCAGCAGTTCACCTCTTAGCGGGAGCTCCTACGAGCAGTACTTC
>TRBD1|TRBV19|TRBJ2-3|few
CASSMMTGGAGTDTQYF
TGTGCCAGTAGTATGATGACAGGGGGCGCGGGTACAGATACGCAGTATTTT
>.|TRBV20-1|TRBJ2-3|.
CSAETTDTQYF
TGCAGTGCTGAAACCACAGATACGCAGTATTTT
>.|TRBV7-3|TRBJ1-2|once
CASSLNPYGYGYTF
TGTGCCAGCAGCTTAAATCCGTATGGGTATGGCTACACCTTC
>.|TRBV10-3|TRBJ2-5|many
CAISQNGETQYF
TGTGCCATCAGTCAGAATGGGGAGACCCAGTACTTC
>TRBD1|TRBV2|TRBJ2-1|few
CASSERGPGGWEFF
TGTGCCAGCAGTGAAAGGGGGCCTGGGGGCTGGGAGTTCTTC
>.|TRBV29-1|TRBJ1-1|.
CSVEDRGRNTEAFF
TGCAGCGTTGAAGACCGGGGGAGGAACACTGAAGCTTTCTTT
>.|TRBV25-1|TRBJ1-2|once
CASSRGYGYTF
TGTGCCAGCAGTCGCGGATATGGCTACACCTTC
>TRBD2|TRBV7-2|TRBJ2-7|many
CASSPTSGAFEQYF
TGTGCCAGCAGCCCTACTAGCGGGGCATTCGAGCAGTACTTC
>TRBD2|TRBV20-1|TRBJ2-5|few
CSAGREGTQYF
TGCAGTGCGGGACGGGAGGGGACCCAGTACTTC
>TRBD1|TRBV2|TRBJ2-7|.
CASQNDREFWSEQYF
TGTGCCAGCCAAAACGACAGGGAATTTTGGAGCGAGCAGTACTTC
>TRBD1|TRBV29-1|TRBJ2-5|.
CSVEDRGRGQETQYF
TGCAGCGTTGAAGACAGGGGGCGCGGCCAAGAGACCCAGTACTTC
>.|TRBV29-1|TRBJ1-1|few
CSTRTAGTEAFF
TGCAGCACAAGGACAGCGGGCACTGAAGCTTTCTTT
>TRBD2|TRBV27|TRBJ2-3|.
CASSFRGTSGGLDTQYF
TGTGCCAGCAGTTTTCGTGGGACTAGCGGGGGGTTGGATACGCAGTATTTT
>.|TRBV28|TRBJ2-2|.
CASSLEVPGELFF
TGTGCCAGCAGTTTAGAGGTTCCCGGGGAGCTGTTTTTT
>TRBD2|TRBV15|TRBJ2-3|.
CATSRPSGGETDTQYF
TGTGCCACCAGCAGACCCAGCGGGGGGGAGACAGATACGCAGTATTTT
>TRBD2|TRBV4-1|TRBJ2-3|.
CASSHNPTSGGATDTQYF
TGCGCCAGCAGCCACAATCCGACTAGCGGGGGGGCCACAGATACGCAGTATTTT
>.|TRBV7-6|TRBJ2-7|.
CASSLVTGDEQYF
TGTGCCAGCAGCTTAGTGACGGGGGACGAGCAGTACTTC
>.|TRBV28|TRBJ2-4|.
CASSPPGGYIQYF
TGTGCCAGCAGTCCGCCCGGGGGATACATTCAGTACTTC
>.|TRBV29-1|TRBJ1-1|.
CSVAGLSNTEAFF
TGCAGCGTTGCGGGGCTATCGAACACTGAAGCTTTCTTT
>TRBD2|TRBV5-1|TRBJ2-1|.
CASTLAGGWNEQFF
TGCGCCAGCACACTAGCGGGGGGATGGAATGAGCAGTTCTTC
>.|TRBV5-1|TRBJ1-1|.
CASSLAAGAENTEAFF
TGCGCCAGCAGCTTGGCGGCAGGGGCCGAGAACACTGAAGCTTTCTTT
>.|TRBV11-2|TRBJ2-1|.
CASSLVGINEQFF
TGTGCCAGCAGCTTAGTGGGCATCAATGAGCAGTTCTTC
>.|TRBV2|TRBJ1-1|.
CASSAAHTEAFF
TGTGCCAGCTCTGCTGCGCACACTGAAGCTTTCTTT
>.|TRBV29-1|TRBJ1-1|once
CSVAQTGNTEAFF
TGCAGCGTCGCCCAAACAGGGAACACTGAAGCTTTCTTT
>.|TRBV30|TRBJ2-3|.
CAWSVSGGTDTQYF
TGTGCCTGGAGTGTGTCAGGGGGCACAGATACGCAGTATTTT
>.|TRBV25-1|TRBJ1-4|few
CASRTGEGEKLFF
TGTGCCAGCAGGACAGGTGAAGGGGAAAAACTGTTTTTT
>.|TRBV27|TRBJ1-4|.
CASSFRDPPNEKLFF
TGTGCCAGCAGTTTCCGGGATCCCCCAAATGAAAAACTGTTTTTT
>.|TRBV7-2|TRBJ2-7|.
CASISVKRGQYF
TGTGCCAGCATTTCTGTCAAGAGAGGGCAGTACTTC
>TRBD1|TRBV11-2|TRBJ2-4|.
CAIGQGQNIQYF
TGTGCCATCGGACAGGGACAGAACATTCAGTACTTC
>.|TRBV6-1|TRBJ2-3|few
CASRDSSDLQYF
TGTGCCAGCAGAGACTCGTCGGACTTGCAGTATTTT
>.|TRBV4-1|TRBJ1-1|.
CASSQGITVTEAFF
TGCGCCAGCAGCCAAGGAATCACGGTCACTGAAGCTTTCTTT
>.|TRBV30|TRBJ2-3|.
CAWSKGPDTQYF
TGTGCCTGGAGTAAGGGCCCAGATACGCAGTATTTT
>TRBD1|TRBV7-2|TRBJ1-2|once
CASSFPSTGDYGYTF
TGTGCCAGCAGCTTCCCCTCGACAGGGGACTATGGCTACACCTTC
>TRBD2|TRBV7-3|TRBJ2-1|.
CASSLGHGGALYNEQFF
TGTGCCAGCAGCTTAGGGCACGGGGGGGCCCTCTACAATGAGCAGTTCTTC
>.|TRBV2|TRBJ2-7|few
CASRLRTYEQYF
TGTGCCAGCAGATTAAGGACCTACGAGCAGTACTTC
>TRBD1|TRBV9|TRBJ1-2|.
CASRGTGWGYTF
TGTGCCAGCAGAGGGACAGGCTGGGGCTACACCTTC
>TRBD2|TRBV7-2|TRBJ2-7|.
CASSDPTSDHYEQYF
TGTGCCAGCAGCGACCCGACTAGCGACCATTACGAGCAGTACTTC
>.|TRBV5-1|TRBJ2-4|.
CASSLEQGGNIQYF
TGCGCCAGCAGCTTGGAACAGGGCGGGAACATTCAGTACTTC
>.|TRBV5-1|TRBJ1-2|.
CASSLAGAGLRVGYTF
TGCGCCAGCAGCTTGGCCGGCGCAGGGCTGCGGGTAGGCTACACCTTC
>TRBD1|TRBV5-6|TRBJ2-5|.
CASSDLQGSVETQYF
TGTGCCAGCAGCGACCTACAGGGGTCTGTGGAGACCCAGTACTTC
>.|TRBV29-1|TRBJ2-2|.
CSDYTGELFF
TGCAGCGACTACACCGGGGAGCTGTTTTTT
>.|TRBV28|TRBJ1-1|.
CASSTKGVAAFF
TGTGCCAGCAGTACAAAAGGGGTGGCAGCTTTCTTT
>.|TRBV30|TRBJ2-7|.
CAWNLGGEQYF
TGTGCCTGGAATTTGGGGGGCGAGCAGTACTTC